This T cell receptor (beta chain) was retrieved from a study of human T cells and chemical hapten exposure. Study information: Each week of the roughly 25-week study, patients had diphenylcyclopropenone applied to the scalp. A mostly female patient group had alopecia areata, totalis or universalis. Per-sample TCR yield variability stemmed mainly from small pooled library volume differences.

The table lists this clonotype with a few counts. Time point here: patch test 2, 6 weeks after DPC sensitization. Noted treatment: therapeutic diphenylcyclopropenone sensitization with weekly scalp DPC. Each CDR3 protein is one row after TCRdb ran MiXCR on the RACE reads. The sample contains 75,000 to 90,000 distinct CDR3 sequences, more than 9% of which appear only once. The V gene's germline CDR1 is SGHRS and CDR2 YFSETQ. V shed 4 bases, J shed 2 bases, and the junction held 7 bases outside the gene matches. The CDR3 totals 16 residues. V is TRBV5-1 and J is TRBJ2-1; 9 bases are shared with TRBD1. This specimen consisted of whole blood, obtained in connection with sensitization to the hapten diphenylcyclopropenone (DPC). The source of this sequence is a woman aged 45-60 years with alopecia areata. Some clones in this sample may be carry-over from other donors' samples. The CDR3 DNA is TGCGCCAGCAGCGCCGGGACAGGGAATACCTACAATGAGCAGTTCTTC. Translating it yields CASSAGTGNTYNEQFF.